The 5 T cell receptor beta chains reported below all come from one sample, sequenced in a study of blood T cell repertoires in COVID-19. Repertoires were generated with immunoSEQ multiplex PCR, while TCRdb's copy carries only in-frame clones and drops some. The sample records around 250,000 clones, roughly 80% being singletons. Sequencing was carried out using PBMCs or T cells enriched from blood (not recorded which). Receptors originate from a man between 40 and 49 years old who had been exposed to COVID-19.

The chain couples TRBV5-1 to TRBJ2-2; D is possibly TRBD2 (5 bases). Germline CDR1 and CDR2: SGHRS and YFSETQ. The CDR3 has 16 amino acids. V was cut by 4 bases and J by 5 bases, with 18 bases left in between. CDR3 sequence (DNA): TGCGCCAGCAGCCACAGCGACCCCCCGGGAACCGGGGAGCTGTTTTTT. Translated: CASSHSDPPGTGELFF.

V is TRBV21-1 and J is TRBJ2-3; TRBD1, the D gene given by the table, was not confirmed from the DNA. TRBV21-1 constitutes a pseudogene. The CDR3 totals 15 residues. Written as DNA, the CDR3 is TGTGCCAGCAGCAAAGTTGAGACAGCACCAGATACGCAGTATTTT. This gives the protein CASSKVETAPDTQYF.

The genes are TRBV30 and TRBJ1-1, with 7 bases matching TRBD1. The CDR3 extends over 13 amino acids. The V gene end was trimmed by 2 bases and the J gene end by 1 base; junction bases not matched to a gene: 1. Germline V gene sequence: CDR1 GTSNPN, CDR2 SVGIG (reference sequence). The CDR3 DNA reads TGTGCCTGGAGTCAGGGGGGGAACACTGAAGCTTTCTTT. This codes for CAWSQGGNTEAFF. The variable domain in full, completed from reference TRBV30 and TRBJ1-1, reads SQTIHQWPATLVQPVGSPLSLECTVEGTSNPNLYWYRQAAGRGLQLLFYSVGIGQISSEVPQNLSASRPQDRQFILSSKKLLLSDSGFYLCAWSQGGNTEAFFGQGTRLTVV.

J is TRBJ1-2 and V is TRBV6-5, with 9 bases lining up with TRBD1. The CDR3 length is 13 residues. CDR1 and CDR2 (germline): MNHEY, SVGAGI. The V gene end was trimmed by 8 bases and the J gene end by 1 base; junction bases not matched to a gene: 2. CDR3 bases: TGTGCCAGCCACAGGGGGCTTAACTATGGCTACACCTTC. Amino acid sequence: CASHRGLNYGYTF.

The CDR3 DNA reads as TGCGCCAGCAGCACATCGGGACAGAGCACAGATACGCAGTATTTT. Translating gives CASSTSGQSTDTQYF. The chain links TRBV5-1 to TRBJ2-3, with TRBD1 identical over 7 bases. J gave up 0 bases and V 4 bases, and 5 bases lay outside the gene matches. CDR1 is SGHRS, CDR2 YFSETQ, per germline. The CDR3 is made up of 15 amino acids.